A single sample is the source of the 27 T cell receptor beta chains below, sequenced in a study of cytomegalovirus exposure and HLA in healthy donors (dated by TCRdb to about 2017). Library generation was performed with the immunoSEQ multiplex PCR assay. A mixture of 60 forward primers for TCR Vbeta segments and 13 reverse primers for TCR Jbeta segments was used in the multiplex PCR. TCRdb re-hosts the immuneACCESS table, in-frame sequences only. Its copies lack some clones; in the studies checked, an unresolved V gene accounts for under half of them, and the cause for the rest is not known. This sample comprises about 150,000 clones, approximately 68% of them detected only once. Approximately 2.1% of the sample is taken by the ten largest. Sequenced input: PBMCs. The receptors stem from a man between 40 and 49 years old in good health and CMV-seronegative.

This clone was observed a few times. The rearrangement uses TRBV11-2 and TRBJ2-1; D gene uncertain. CDR1 and CDR2 (germline): SGHAT, FQNNGV. V lost 4 bases, J lost 0 bases, and 7 bases lay in between. The CDR3 has 14 residues. The CDR3 DNA sequence: TGTGCCAGCAGCTCCATTAGCTCCTACAATGAGCAGTTCTTC. Translated: CASSSISSYNEQFF. The whole variable domain, remainder taken from reference TRBV11-2 and TRBJ2-1, is EAGVAQSPRYKIIEKRQSVAFWCNPISGHATLYWYQQILGQGPKLLIQFQNNGVVDDSQLPKDRFSAERLKGVDSTLKIQPAKLEDSAVYLCASSSISSYNEQFFGPGTRLTVL.

This chain links TRBV5-1 with TRBJ2-1, with 11 bases that match TRBD2. Trimming took 7 bases from V and 8 from J; bases not matched to a gene: 14. The CDR3 loop spans 16 amino acids. The germline V gene has CDR1 SGHRS and CDR2 YFSETQ. The CDR3 region is CASGRVVAGGQDEQFF. As DNA, the CDR3 is TGCGCCAGCGGGCGGGTCGTAGCGGGGGGGCAGGATGAGCAGTTCTTC.

This rearrangement joins TRBV28 to TRBJ1-5; tentatively, D is TRBD1 (6 bases). Germline CDR1 and CDR2: MDHEN and SYDVKM. Trimming removed 6 bases from V and 5 bases from J, with 20 bases in between. CDR3 length: 16 amino acids. The DNA for the CDR3 is TGTGCCAGCAGCCCTAGGGGGTATAGGGGACATCAGCCCCAGCATTTT. Translated, it gives CASSPRGYRGHQPQHF.

This rearrangement joins TRBV5-3 to TRBJ1-4; 9 bases are shared with TRBD1. TRBV5-3 is known as an ORF, though its function is uncertain. The CDR3 is 14 amino acids. V lost 4 bases, J lost 7 bases, and 5 bases stayed unmatched. The CDR3 loop reads CARSEQGACEKLFF. CDR3 bases: TGTGCCAGAAGCGAACAGGGGGCCTGTGAAAAACTGTTTTTT.

The chain employs TRBV28 and TRBJ2-7; 7 nucleotides match TRBD1. The germline V gene has CDR1 MDHEN and CDR2 SYDVKM. The CDR3 covers 15 residues. Losses at the gene ends were 5 bases for V and 2 bases for J; bases not matched to a gene: 9. Here the CDR3 reads CASSPTGTAPYEQYF. CDR3 nucleotide sequence: TGTGCCAGCAGTCCTACCGGGACAGCCCCCTACGAGCAGTACTTC.

The genes are TRBV29-1 and TRBJ2-3, with a possible D match to TRBD2 (6 bases). In germline, CDR1 is SQVTM, CDR2 ANQGSEA. V was clipped by 8 bases and J by 0 bases, with 12 bases between them. The CDR3 runs to 13 residues. This chain's CDR3 is CSSRGPSTDTQYF. In DNA, the CDR3 is TGCAGCTCGCGGGGTCCTAGCACAGATACGCAGTATTTT.

The CDR3 region is CASSLFGRGPEAFF. DNA of the CDR3: TGTGCCAGCAGCTTATTCGGCAGGGGGCCTGAAGCTTTCTTT. The chain combines TRBV11-2 with TRBJ1-1, with 8 nucleotides matching TRBD1. The CDR3 has 14 residues. Trimming removed 2 bases from V and 6 bases from J; junction bases left unmatched: 5. CDR1 and CDR2 (germline): SGHAT, FQNNGV.

This clone occurred a few times. The chain is built from TRBV19 and TRBJ2-7, with 12 bases matching TRBD2. Trimming removed 3 bases from V and 4 bases from J; junction bases left unmatched: 1. Germline-derived CDR1 and CDR2 are LNHDA and SQIVND (reference sequence). The CDR3 length is 14 residues. The CDR3 DNA reads TGTGCCAGTAGTATGGGGACTAGCGGGTACGAGCAGTACTTC. It yields the protein CASSMGTSGYEQYF.

The DNA for the CDR3 is TGTGCCATCAGTGAGTCGAACAGGGGAGATCAGCCCCAGCATTTT. Its protein is CAISESNRGDQPQHF. The chain links TRBV10-3 to TRBJ1-5; 7 nucleotides line up with TRBD1. Germline V gives CDR1 ENHRY, CDR2 SYGVKD. Unmatched junction bases numbered 4, after V lost 0 bases and J lost 5 bases. The CDR3 spans 15 residues.

In this sample, this clone turned up a few times. The chain carries TRBV11-2 and TRBJ2-3; D unresolved. Germline CDR1 SGHAT, CDR2 FQNNGV. The CDR3 consists of 15 residues. V lost 5 bases to trimming and J lost 4 bases, with 16 bases between them. CDR3 nucleotide sequence: TGTGCCAGCAGCCTAACTCACCCAGGTGCAGATACGCAGTATTTT. Protein product: CASSLTHPGADTQYF.

This chain uses TRBV5-1 with TRBJ2-7, with a weak D call TRBD1 (6 bases). Germline-derived CDR1 and CDR2 are SGHRS and YFSETQ. CDR3 length: 14 residues. The V and J ends lost 4 bases and 0 bases respectively, with 11 bases between them. CDR3 nucleotide sequence: TGCGCCAGCAGCGAACAGGGTAACTCCTACGAGCAGTACTTC. This encodes CASSEQGNSYEQYF.

The CDR3 DNA reads as TGTGCCAGAAGAGGGGGCTATGGCTACACCTTC. This translates into CARRGGYGYTF. The chain combines TRBV2 with TRBJ1-2; a weak D match, TRBD1 (6 bases). This CDR3 has 11 residues. V was pared by 9 bases and J by 4 bases, with 9 bases between. CDR1 is SNHLY, CDR2 FYNNEI, per germline.

This chain links TRBV5-1 with TRBJ1-1; D uncertain. The germline CDR1 and CDR2 sequences are SGHRS and YFSETQ. CDR3 length: 11 amino acids. The V gene lost 4 bases and the J gene lost 5 bases, with 6 bases spanning the gap. CDR3 nucleotide sequence: TGCGCCAGCAGCCCGGGGACTGAAGCTTTCTTT. This sequence encodes CASSPGTEAFF.

A few counts support this clone. This rearrangement joins TRBV7-7 to TRBJ2-1; D ambiguous. Germline loops: CDR1 SSHAT, CDR2 FNYEAQ (reference sequence). V was cut by 5 bases and J by 8 bases, with 10 bases left in between. The length of the CDR3 is 12 residues. CDR3: CASSRTGDEQFF. The CDR3 nucleotides are TGTGCCAGCAGCCGAACGGGTGATGAGCAGTTCTTC.

A few counts support this clone. The chain uses TRBV11-3 and TRBJ2-1, with D possibly being TRBD1 (6 bases). Germline V gene lookup returns CDR1 SGHNT and CDR2 YENEEA. The CDR3 has 15 residues. V lost 5 bases and J lost 9, with 20 bases in between. CDR3 region: CASSPRWGPNSEQFF. The CDR3 region has the DNA TGTGCCAGCAGCCCCAGATGGGGGCCAAATAGTGAGCAGTTCTTC.

This clone was counted once. The chain links TRBV18 to TRBJ2-7; TRBD2 might be the D (5 bases). This CDR3 contains 15 residues. Between the trimmed V and J ends, which lost 1 base and 8 bases, there was a span of 18 bases. Germline lookup yields CDR1 KGHSH and CDR2 LQKENI. The CDR3 DNA is TGTGCCAGCTCACCACGGGCTAGCCCCTCTGAAAAGCAGTACTTC. Translated: CASSPRASPSEKQYF. The full variable domain, with the rest looked up from reference TRBV18 and TRBJ2-7, is NAGVMQNPRHLVRRRGQEARLRCSPMKGHSHVYWYRQLPEEGLKFMVYLQKENIIDESGMPKERFSAEFPKEGPSILRIQQVVRGDSAAYFCASSPRASPSEKQYFGPGTRLTVT.

The CDR3, as DNA: TGTGCCAGCAACGCCCAAGCCCGTGGTAGCAATCAGCCCCAGCATTTT. The encoded protein is CASNAQARGSNQPQHF. This chain links TRBV11-3 with TRBJ1-5; D unresolved. The ends were cut back, 7 bases at V and 0 bases at J, with 16 bases in the middle. The CDR3 contains 16 residues. Germline CDR1 is SGHNT and CDR2 is YENEEA.

This chain joins TRBV7-3 and TRBJ2-2, with D unclear. From germline, CDR1 is SGHTA and CDR2 FQGTGA. Deletions cut 6 bases from V and 7 bases from J, with 12 bases between. The CDR3 length is 13 residues. CDR3 in DNA: TGTGCCAGCAGTAGTGACTCATACGGGGAGCTGTTTTTT. Amino acid sequence: CASSSDSYGELFF.

The chain is built from TRBV19 and TRBJ1-5, with 8 positions matching TRBD1. J gave up 6 bases and V 9 bases, and 13 bases lay outside the gene matches. CDR3 size: 15 residues. The germline V gene has CDR1 LNHDA and CDR2 SQIVND (reference sequence). The CDR3 protein is CASQEGQGAGQPQHF. The CDR3 DNA sequence: TGTGCCAGCCAGGAAGGGCAGGGGGCTGGTCAGCCCCAGCATTTT.

The chain carries TRBV19 and TRBJ2-3, with TRBD1 matching 9 bases. Germline trimming cut 8 bases from V and 2 bases from J; bases unmatched to any gene: 5. The CDR3 covers 14 residues. The V gene's germline CDR1 is LNHDA and CDR2 SQIVND (reference sequence). This chain's CDR3 is CASSDRGLTDTQYF. CDR3 sequence (DNA): TGTGCCAGTTCGGACAGGGGCCTCACAGATACGCAGTATTTT.

The gene calls are TRBV7-9 and TRBJ2-7; 13 bases line up with TRBD2. Trimming at V came to 5 bases and at J to 6 bases, leaving 7 bases not matched to a gene. The CDR3 loop spans 15 amino acids. Per the germline V gene, CDR1 is SEHNR and CDR2 is FQNEAQ (reference sequence). CDR3 sequence reads: CASSPRTSGSREQYF. The CDR3 DNA reads as TGTGCCAGCAGCCCGCGGACTAGCGGGAGCCGCGAGCAGTACTTC.

The rearrangement joins TRBV6-5 to TRBJ2-2; a weak D match, TRBD1 (6 bases). The CDR3 consists of 16 residues. Germline-derived CDR1 and CDR2 are MNHEY and SVGAGI. The ends were cut back, 2 bases at V and 0 bases at J, with 10 bases in the middle. The CDR3 sequence is CASSYGDIANTGELFF. The CDR3 nucleotides are TGTGCCAGCAGTTACGGGGACATCGCGAACACCGGGGAGCTGTTTTTT.

The chain has TRBV2 and TRBJ2-2, with 11 bases that match TRBD2. Trimming cost V 6 bases and J 5 bases; bases outside gene matches: 5. The CDR3 is 15 residues long. Looked up from germline, CDR1 is SNHLY and CDR2 is FYNNEI. Here the CDR3 reads CASRGLAGPTGELFF. The CDR3 DNA reads TGTGCCAGCAGAGGACTAGCGGGTCCTACCGGGGAGCTGTTTTTT.

The chain uses TRBV4-3 and TRBJ2-2; 14 positions match TRBD2. The CDR3 consists of 17 residues. The ends lost 4 bases at V and 4 bases at J; junction bases unmatched: 5. The germline V gene encodes CDR1 LGHNA and CDR2 YSLEER. The CDR3 loop reads CASSLGTSGRVTGELFF. The CDR3 DNA sequence: TGCGCCAGCAGCCTTGGGACTAGCGGGAGAGTCACCGGGGAGCTGTTTTTT.

Points on this clone: The junction departs from germline at one end; a sequencing error may be responsible. CDR3: CASRGTGGIRGYPF. CDR3 nucleotides: TGCGCCAGCAGGGGGACAGGGGGAATTCGGGGCTACCCCTTC. This sequence joins TRBV4-1 and TRBJ1-2, with 11 positions matching TRBD1. The CDR3 is 14 amino acids. Germline-derived CDR1 and CDR2 are MGHRA and YSYEKL.

This chain uses TRBV19 with TRBJ1-2; 7 bases line up with TRBD1. The CDR3 runs 15 residues. V dropped 4 bases and J dropped 4; count of bases not matched to a gene: 9. In germline, CDR1 is LNHDA, CDR2 SQIVND (reference sequence). CDR3 DNA: TGTGCCAGTAGTAGCTCATTCGGGACAGTCTATGGCTACACCTTC. It translates to CASSSSFGTVYGYTF.

The chain couples TRBV10-1 to TRBJ2-7; TRBD2 agrees at 10 bases. Germline V gives CDR1 WNHNN, CDR2 SYGVQD (reference sequence). Trimming at V came to 2 bases and at J to 4 bases, leaving 8 bases not matched to a gene. This CDR3 has 16 amino acids. The CDR3 region is CASSEVPSGGMYEQYF. The CDR3 DNA reads as TGCGCCAGCAGTGAGGTCCCTAGCGGGGGTATGTACGAGCAGTACTTC.